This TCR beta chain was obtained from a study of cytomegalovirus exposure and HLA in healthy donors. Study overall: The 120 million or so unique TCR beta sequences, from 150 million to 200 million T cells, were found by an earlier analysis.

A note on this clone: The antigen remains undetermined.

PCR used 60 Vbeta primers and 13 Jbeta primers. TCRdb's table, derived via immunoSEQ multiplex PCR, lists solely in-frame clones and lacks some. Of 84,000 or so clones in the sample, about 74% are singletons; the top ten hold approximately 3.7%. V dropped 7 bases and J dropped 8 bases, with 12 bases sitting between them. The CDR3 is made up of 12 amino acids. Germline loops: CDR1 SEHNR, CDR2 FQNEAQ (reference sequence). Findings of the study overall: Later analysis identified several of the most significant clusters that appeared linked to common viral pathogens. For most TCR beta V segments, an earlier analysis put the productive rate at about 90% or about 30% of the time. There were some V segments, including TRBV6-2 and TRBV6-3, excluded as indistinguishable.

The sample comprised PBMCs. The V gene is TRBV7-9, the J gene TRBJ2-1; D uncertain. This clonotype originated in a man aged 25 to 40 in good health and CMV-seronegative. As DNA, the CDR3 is TGTGCCAGCACCCCCCTGCCGGATGAGCAGTTCTTC. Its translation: CASTPLPDEQFF.